This T cell receptor beta chain appears in the sequencing data of a study of siplizumab effects on memory and regulatory T cells. Using immunoSEQ multiplex PCR, the repertoire was profiled, and TCRdb retains in-frame clones only, with some absent. The sample holds about 100,000 clones, around 94% seen once. The CDR3 consists of 14 residues. The V segment lost 0 bases and the J segment 8 bases; nucleotides outside the gene matches: 4. CDR1 and CDR2 from the germline V gene are SGDLS and YYNGEE. V and J are TRBV9 and TRBJ2-1; 8 positions agree with TRBD1. This clonotype was obtained from a human donor in good health. The sequenced sample was non-Treg CD4+ T cells sorted from blood. In DNA, the CDR3 is TGTGCCAGCAGCGTAGTTCAGGGGGCGGATGAGCAGTTCTTC. This translates into CASSVVQGADEQFF.